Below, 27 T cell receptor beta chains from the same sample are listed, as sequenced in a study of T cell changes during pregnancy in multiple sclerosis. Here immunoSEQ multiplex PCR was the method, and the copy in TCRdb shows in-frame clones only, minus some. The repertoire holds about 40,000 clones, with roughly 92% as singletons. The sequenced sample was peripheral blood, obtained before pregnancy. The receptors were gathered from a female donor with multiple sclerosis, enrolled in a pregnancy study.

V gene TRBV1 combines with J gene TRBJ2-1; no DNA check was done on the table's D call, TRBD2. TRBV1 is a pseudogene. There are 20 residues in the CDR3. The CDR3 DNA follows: TGCACCAGCAGCCAAGATTTAGTAGCGGGAGGGCACCACTCCTACAATGAGCAGTTCTTC. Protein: CTSSQDLVAGGHHSYNEQFF.

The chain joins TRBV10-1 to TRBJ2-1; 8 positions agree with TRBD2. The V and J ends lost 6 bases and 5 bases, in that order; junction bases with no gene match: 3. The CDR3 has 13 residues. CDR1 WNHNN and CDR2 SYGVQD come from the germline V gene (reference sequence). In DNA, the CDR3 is TGCGCCAGCAGCCGGGGGGGGAACAATGAGCAGTTCTTC. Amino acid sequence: CASSRGGNNEQFF.

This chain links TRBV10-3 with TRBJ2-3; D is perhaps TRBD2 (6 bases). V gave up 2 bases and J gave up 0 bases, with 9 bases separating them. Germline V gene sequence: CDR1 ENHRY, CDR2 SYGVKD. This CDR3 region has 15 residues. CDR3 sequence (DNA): TGTGCCATCAGTGAGATCCGGGAGAGCACAGATACGCAGTATTTT. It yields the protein CAISEIRESTDTQYF.

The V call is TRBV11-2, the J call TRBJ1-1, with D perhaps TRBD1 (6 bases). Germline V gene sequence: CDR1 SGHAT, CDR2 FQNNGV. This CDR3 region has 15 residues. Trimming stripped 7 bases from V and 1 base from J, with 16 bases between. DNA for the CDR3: TGTGCCAGCACCCTAGGGGGGGGGCCGAACACTGAAGCTTTCTTT. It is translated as CASTLGGGPNTEAFF.

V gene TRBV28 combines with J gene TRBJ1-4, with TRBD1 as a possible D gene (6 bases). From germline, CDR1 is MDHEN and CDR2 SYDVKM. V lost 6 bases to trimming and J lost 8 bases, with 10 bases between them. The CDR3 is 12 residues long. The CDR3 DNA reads TGTGCCAGCAGGGATACAGGGGAAAAACTGTTTTTT. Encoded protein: CASRDTGEKLFF.

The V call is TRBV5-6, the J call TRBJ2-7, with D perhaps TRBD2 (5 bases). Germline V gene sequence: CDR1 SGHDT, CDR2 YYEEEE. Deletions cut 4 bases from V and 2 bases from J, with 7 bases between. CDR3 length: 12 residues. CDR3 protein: CASSRDPYEQYF. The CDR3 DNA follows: TGTGCCAGCAGCCGGGATCCCTACGAGCAGTACTTC.

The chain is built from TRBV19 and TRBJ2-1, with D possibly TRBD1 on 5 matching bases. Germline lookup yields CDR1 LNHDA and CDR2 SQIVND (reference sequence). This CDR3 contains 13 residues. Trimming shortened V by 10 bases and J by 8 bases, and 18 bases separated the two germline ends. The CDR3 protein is CATSTWGNHEQFF. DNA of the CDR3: TGTGCCACCTCAACCTGGGGCAACCATGAGCAGTTCTTC.

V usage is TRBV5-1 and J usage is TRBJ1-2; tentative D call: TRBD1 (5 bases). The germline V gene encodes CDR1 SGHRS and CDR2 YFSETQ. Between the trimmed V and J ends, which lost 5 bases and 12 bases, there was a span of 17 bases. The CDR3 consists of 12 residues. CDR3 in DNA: TGCGCCAGCAGAAATAGCGGGGACGGCCACACCTTC. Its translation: CASRNSGDGHTF.

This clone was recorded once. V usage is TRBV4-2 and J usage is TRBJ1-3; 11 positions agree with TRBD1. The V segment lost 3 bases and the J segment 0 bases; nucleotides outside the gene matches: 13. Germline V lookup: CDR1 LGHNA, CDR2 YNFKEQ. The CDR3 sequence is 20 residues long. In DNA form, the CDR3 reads TGTGCCAGCAGCCAGTATACCGGGACAGGGGGACCATTCTCTGGAAACACCATATATTTT. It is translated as CASSQYTGTGGPFSGNTIYF.

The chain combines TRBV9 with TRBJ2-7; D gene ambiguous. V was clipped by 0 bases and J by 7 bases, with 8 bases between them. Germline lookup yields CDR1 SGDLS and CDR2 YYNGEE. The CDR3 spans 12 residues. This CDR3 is CASSVGDTEQYF. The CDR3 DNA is TGTGCCAGCAGCGTAGGTGACACGGAGCAGTACTTC. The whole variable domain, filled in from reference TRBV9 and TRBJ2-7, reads DSGVTQTPKHLITATGQRVTLRCSPRSGDLSVYWYQQSLDQGLQFLIQYYNGEERAKGNILERFSAQQFPDLHSELNLSSLELGDSALYFCASSVGDTEQYFGPGTRLTVT.

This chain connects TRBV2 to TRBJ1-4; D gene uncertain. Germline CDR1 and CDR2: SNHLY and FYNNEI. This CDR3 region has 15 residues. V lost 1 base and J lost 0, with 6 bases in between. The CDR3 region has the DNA TGTGCCAGCAGTGAAGGGGCAGCAACTAATGAAAAACTGTTTTTT. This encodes CASSEGAATNEKLFF.

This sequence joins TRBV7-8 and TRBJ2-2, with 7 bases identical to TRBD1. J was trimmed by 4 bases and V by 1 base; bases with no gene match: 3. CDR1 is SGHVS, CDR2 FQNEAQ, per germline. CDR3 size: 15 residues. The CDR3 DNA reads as TGTGCCAGCAGCTTAGAGACAGGGCCCACCGGGGAGCTGTTTTTT. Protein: CASSLETGPTGELFF.

The CDR3 DNA follows: TGCGCCAGCAGCTTGGCTGTGGGACAGATTTACAATGAGCAGTTCTTC. Translation gives CASSLAVGQIYNEQFF. V usage is TRBV5-1 and J usage is TRBJ2-1, with 7 bases identical to TRBD1. Per the germline V gene, CDR1 is SGHRS and CDR2 is YFSETQ. The V segment lost 0 bases and the J segment 4 bases; nucleotides outside the gene matches: 7. The CDR3 is made up of 16 amino acids.

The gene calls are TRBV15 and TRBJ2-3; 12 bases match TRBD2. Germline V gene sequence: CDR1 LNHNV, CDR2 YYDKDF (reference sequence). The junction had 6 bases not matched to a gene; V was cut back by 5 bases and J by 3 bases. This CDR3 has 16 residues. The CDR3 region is CATSGTSGRITDTQYF. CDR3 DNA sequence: TGTGCCACCAGCGGAACTAGCGGGAGGATAACAGATACGCAGTATTTT.

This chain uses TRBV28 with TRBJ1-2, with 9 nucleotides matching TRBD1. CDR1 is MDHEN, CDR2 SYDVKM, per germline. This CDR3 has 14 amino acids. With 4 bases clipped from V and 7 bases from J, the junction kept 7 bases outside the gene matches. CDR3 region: CASSSGQGKGGYTF. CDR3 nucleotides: TGTGCCAGCAGTTCGGGACAGGGAAAGGGTGGCTACACCTTC.

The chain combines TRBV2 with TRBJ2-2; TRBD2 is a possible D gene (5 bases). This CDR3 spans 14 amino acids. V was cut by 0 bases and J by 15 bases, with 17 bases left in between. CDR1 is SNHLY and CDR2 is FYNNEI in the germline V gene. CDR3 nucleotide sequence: TGTGCCAGCAGTGAAGCGAGGCCCCCCCGGGATGTGTTTTTT. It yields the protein CASSEARPPRDVFF.

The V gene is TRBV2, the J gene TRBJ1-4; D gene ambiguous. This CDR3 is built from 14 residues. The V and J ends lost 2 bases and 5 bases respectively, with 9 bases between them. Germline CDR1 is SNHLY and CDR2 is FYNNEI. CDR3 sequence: CASSEPGGNEKLFF. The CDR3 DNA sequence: TGTGCCAGCAGTGAACCAGGAGGAAATGAAAAACTGTTTTTT. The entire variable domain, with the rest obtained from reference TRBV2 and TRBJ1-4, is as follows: EPEVTQTPSHQVTQMGQEVILRCVPISNHLYFYWYRQILGQKVEFLVSFYNNEISEKSEIFDDQFSVERPDGSNFTLKIRSTKLEDSAMYFCASSEPGGNEKLFFGSGTQLSVL.

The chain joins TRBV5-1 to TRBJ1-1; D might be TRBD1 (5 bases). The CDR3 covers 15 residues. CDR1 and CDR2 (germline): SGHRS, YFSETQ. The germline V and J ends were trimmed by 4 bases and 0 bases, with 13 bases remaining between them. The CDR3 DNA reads TGCGCCAGCAGCGATCAGACAGACATGAACACTGAAGCTTTCTTT. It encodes CASSDQTDMNTEAFF.

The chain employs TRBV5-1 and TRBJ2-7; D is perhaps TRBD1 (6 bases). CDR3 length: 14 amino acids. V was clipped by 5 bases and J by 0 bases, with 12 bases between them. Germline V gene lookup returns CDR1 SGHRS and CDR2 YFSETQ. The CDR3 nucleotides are TGCGCCAGCAGTCTGCGGACAGACTCCTACGAGCAGTACTTC. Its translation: CASSLRTDSYEQYF.

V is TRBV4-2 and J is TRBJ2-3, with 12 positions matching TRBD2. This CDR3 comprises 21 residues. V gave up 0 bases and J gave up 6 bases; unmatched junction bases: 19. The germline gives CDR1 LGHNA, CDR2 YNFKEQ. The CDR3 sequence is CASSQDQRTLAGGRSTDTQYF. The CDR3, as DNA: TGTGCCAGCAGCCAAGACCAAAGGACACTAGCGGGAGGACGGTCTACGGATACGCAGTATTTT.

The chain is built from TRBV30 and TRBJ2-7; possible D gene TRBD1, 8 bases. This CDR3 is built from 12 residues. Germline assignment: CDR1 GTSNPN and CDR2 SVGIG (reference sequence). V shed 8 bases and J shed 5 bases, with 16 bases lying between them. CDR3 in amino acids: CALNRGGHEQYF. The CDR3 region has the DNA TGTGCCCTAAACAGGGGGGGCCACGAGCAGTACTTC.

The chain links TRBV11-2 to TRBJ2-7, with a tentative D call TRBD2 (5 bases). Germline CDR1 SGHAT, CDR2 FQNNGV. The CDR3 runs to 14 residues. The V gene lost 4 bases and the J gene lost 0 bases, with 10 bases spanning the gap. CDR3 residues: CASSYGLDSYEQYF. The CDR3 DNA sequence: TGTGCCAGCAGCTACGGACTTGACTCCTACGAGCAGTACTTC.

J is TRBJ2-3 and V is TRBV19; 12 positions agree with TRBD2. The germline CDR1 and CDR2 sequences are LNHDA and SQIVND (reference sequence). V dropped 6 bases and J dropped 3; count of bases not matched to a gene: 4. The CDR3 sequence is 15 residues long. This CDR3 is CASRRLAGATDTQYF. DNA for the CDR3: TGTGCCAGTAGGAGACTAGCGGGAGCGACAGATACGCAGTATTTT.

The DNA for the CDR3 is TGCGCCAGCAGTAAAAGGACAGTTATTTACAATGAGCAGTTCTTC. Translated, it gives CASSKRTVIYNEQFF. V and J are TRBV10-2 and TRBJ2-1; a weak D match, TRBD1 (6 bases). CDR1 is WSHSY, CDR2 SAAADI, per germline. V lost 5 bases to trimming and J lost 4 bases, with 15 bases between them. This CDR3 is built from 15 residues.

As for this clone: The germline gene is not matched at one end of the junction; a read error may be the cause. This CDR3 reads CASSTSSGSYDEQFF. CDR3 DNA sequence: TGTGCCAGCAGTACTTCTAGCGGGAGCTACGATGAGCAGTTCTTC. V is TRBV28 and J is TRBJ2-1, with 10 bases aligning to TRBD2. The CDR3 has 15 amino acids. The germline V gene encodes CDR1 MDHEN and CDR2 SYDVKM. Combining the CDR3 with reference TRBV28 and TRBJ2-1 gives the whole variable domain DVKVTQSSRYLVKRTGEKVFLECVQDMDHENMFWYRQDPGLGLRLIYFSYDVKMKEKGDIPEGYSVSREKKERFSLILESASTNQTSMYLCASSTSSGSYDEQFFGPGTRLTVL.

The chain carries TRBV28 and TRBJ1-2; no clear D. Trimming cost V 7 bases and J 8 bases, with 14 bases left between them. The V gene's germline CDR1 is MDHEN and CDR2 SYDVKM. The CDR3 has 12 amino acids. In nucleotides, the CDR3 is TGTGCCAGCACCCTTTCCTTCGGGGGCTACACCTTC. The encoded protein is CASTLSFGGYTF.

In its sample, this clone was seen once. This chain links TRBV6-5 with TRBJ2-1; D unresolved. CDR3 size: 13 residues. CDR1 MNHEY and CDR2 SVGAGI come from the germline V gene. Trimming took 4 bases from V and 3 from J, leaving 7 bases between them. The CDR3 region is CASSLNNYNEQFF. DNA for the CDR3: TGTGCCAGCAGTTTGAACAACTACAATGAGCAGTTCTTC.